This T cell receptor beta chain was identified during a study of cytomegalovirus exposure and HLA in healthy donors. Looking at the study overall: Caucasian-associated ancestry cluster membership applied to about 83% of approximately 420 genotyped donors.

From germline, CDR1 is GTSNPN and CDR2 SVGIG (reference sequence). This CDR3 has 14 amino acids. Trimming at V came to 4 bases and at J to 2 bases, leaving 7 bases not matched to a gene. As to this clone: No antigen is known for it.

The study's findings and limits: It was 160 or so TCR beta chains that were listed as cytomegalovirus-associated. Analysis performed later found 16,000 or so TCR beta sequences associated with HLA alleles at 0.05 false discovery rate. In a later analysis, V- and J-gene trimming of beta chains associated with a DCLRE1C missense variant, replicated independently.

Vbeta (60) and Jbeta (13) primers were used in the PCR. Measured with immunoSEQ multiplex PCR; TCRdb has only the in-frame clones, and not every one. In the table there are about 140,000 clones, approximately 91% of which are singletons. This chain connects TRBV30 to TRBJ1-2; TRBD1 matches 7 bases. The sample comprised PBMCs. The sequence was obtained from a woman aged 35 to 49 in good health and CMV-seronegative. The CDR3 region is CAWKNRGMNYGYTF. The CDR3 DNA is TGTGCCTGGAAGAACAGGGGAATGAACTATGGCTACACCTTC.